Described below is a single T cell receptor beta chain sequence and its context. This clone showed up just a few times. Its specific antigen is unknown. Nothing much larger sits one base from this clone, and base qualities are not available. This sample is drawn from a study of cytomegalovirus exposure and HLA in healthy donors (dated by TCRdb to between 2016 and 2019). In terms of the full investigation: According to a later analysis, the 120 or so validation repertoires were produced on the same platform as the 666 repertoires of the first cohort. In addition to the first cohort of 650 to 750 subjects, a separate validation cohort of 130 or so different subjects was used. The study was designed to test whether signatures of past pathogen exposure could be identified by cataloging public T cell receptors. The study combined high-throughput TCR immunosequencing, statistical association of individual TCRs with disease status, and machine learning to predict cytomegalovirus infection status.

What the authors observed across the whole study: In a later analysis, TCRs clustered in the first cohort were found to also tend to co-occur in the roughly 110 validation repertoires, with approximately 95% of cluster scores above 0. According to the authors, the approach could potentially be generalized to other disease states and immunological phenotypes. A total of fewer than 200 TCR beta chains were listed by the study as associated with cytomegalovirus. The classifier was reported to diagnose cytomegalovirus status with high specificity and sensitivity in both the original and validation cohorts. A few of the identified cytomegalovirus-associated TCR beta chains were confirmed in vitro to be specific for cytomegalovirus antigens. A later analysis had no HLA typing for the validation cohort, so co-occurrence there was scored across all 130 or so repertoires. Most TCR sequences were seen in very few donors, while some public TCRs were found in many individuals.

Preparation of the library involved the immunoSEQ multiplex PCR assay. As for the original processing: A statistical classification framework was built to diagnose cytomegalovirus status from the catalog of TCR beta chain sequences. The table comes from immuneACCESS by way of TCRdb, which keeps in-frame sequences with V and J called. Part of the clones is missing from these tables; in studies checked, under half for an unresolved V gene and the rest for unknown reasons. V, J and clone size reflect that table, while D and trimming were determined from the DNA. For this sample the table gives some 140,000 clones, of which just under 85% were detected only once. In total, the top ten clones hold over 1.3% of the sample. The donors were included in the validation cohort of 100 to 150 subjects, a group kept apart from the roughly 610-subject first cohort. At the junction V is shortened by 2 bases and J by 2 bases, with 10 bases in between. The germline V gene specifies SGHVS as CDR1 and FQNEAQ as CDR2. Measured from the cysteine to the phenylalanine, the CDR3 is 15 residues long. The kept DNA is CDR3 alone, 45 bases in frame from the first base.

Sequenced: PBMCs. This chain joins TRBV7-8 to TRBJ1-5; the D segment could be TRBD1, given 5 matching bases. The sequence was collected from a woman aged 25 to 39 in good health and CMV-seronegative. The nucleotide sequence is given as TGTGCCAGCAGCTTACAGGGTAGGGGCAATCAGCCCCAGCATTTT. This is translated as CASSLQGRGNQPQHF. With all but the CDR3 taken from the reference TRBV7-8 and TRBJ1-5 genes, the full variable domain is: GAGVSQSPRYKVAKRGQDVALRCDPISGHVSLFWYQQALGQGPEFLTYFQNEAQLDKSGLPSDRFFAERPEGSVSTLKIQRTQQEDSAVYLCASSLQGRGNQPQHFGDGTRLSIL.